This entry lists 17 T cell receptor beta chains sequenced from one sample in a study of cytotoxic CD8 clonotypes in ibrutinib-treated CLL. Using immunoSEQ multiplex PCR, the repertoire was profiled, and TCRdb retains in-frame clones only, with some absent. The sample yields fewer than 200,000 clones, 70% to 85% seen once. The source material was PBMCs, sampled after 24 months of ibrutinib treatment. These receptors came from a human donor with chronic lymphocytic leukemia.

This rearrangement joins TRBV5-1 to TRBJ2-7; D is possibly TRBD2 (6 bases). CDR1 SGHRS and CDR2 YFSETQ come from the germline V gene. This CDR3 is 13 amino acids long. The V end was cut by 4 bases, the J end by 1 base, with 9 bases between. The CDR3 sequence: CASSPEGSYEQYF. CDR3 in DNA: TGCGCCAGCAGCCCGGAGGGTTCCTACGAGCAGTACTTC.

The J gene is TRBJ2-4, the V gene TRBV4-1; maybe TRBD2 (5 bases). Germline lookup yields CDR1 MGHRA and CDR2 YSYEKL. The CDR3 loop spans 15 amino acids. The V and J ends lost 4 bases and 5 bases respectively, with 15 bases between them. In DNA, the CDR3 is TGCGCCAGCAGCCTTGTAAGCGGTGGGGAAAACATTCAGTACTTC. This gives the protein CASSLVSGGENIQYF.

V gene TRBV2 combines with J gene TRBJ2-1; TRBD2 agrees at 11 bases. Looked up from germline, CDR1 is SNHLY and CDR2 is FYNNEI. The CDR3 extends over 15 amino acids. The J segment lost 7 bases and the V segment lost 4 bases, leaving 6 bases of the junction unmatched. DNA of the CDR3: TGTGCCAGCAGTGCGGGACTAGCGGTCATAAATGAGCAGTTCTTC. Residues: CASSAGLAVINEQFF.

The rearrangement joins TRBV28 to TRBJ2-7; a possible D gene is TRBD2 (6 bases). The CDR3 extends over 15 amino acids. Per germline, CDR1 MDHEN and CDR2 SYDVKM. V was shortened by 4 bases and J by 5 bases, with 18 bases between the two germline ends. DNA for the CDR3: TGTGCCAGCAGTTGGATAGAGACTAGGATCCACGAGCAGTACTTC. It encodes CASSWIETRIHEQYF.

This chain links TRBV19 with TRBJ2-1; D is undetermined. Germline assignment: CDR1 LNHDA and CDR2 SQIVND (reference sequence). Deletions cut 7 bases from V and 9 bases from J, with 10 bases between. This CDR3 is built from 11 residues. The CDR3 region has the DNA TGTGCCAGTACCGACAACAGTGAGCAGTTCTTC. Protein sequence: CASTDNSEQFF.

This rearrangement joins TRBV28 to TRBJ2-7; 7 bases fit TRBD1. The junction had 10 bases not matched to a gene; V was cut back by 6 bases and J by 2 bases. Germline loops: CDR1 MDHEN, CDR2 SYDVKM. This CDR3 is 15 amino acids long. The CDR3 spells CASSLTGQTPYEQYF. In DNA form, the CDR3 reads TGTGCCAGCAGCCTAACGGGACAGACGCCCTACGAGCAGTACTTC.

This chain joins TRBV19 and TRBJ1-5, with TRBD1 matching over 9 bases. J lost 6 bases, V lost 5 bases, and 5 bases had no gene match. This CDR3 contains 14 residues. The germline CDR1 and CDR2 sequences are LNHDA and SQIVND (reference sequence). The CDR3 bases are TGTGCCAGTAGTTCCCGGGACAGGGCTCAGCCCCAGCATTTT. This sequence encodes CASSSRDRAQPQHF.

The chain has TRBV6-6 and TRBJ1-5; possibly TRBD1 for D (5 bases). The length of the CDR3 is 14 residues. The V end lost 4 bases, the J end lost 5 bases, and 12 bases lay between the germline ends. Germline assignment: CDR1 MNHNY and CDR2 SVGAGI (reference sequence). The CDR3 loop is CASSWGFFDQPQHF. The CDR3 DNA is TGTGCCAGCAGTTGGGGGTTTTTCGATCAGCCCCAGCATTTT.

This clone was detected a few times. The chain carries TRBV7-9 and TRBJ1-4, with 8 bases that match TRBD1. Germline V CDR1 and CDR2: SEHNR, FQNEAQ (reference sequence). The V segment lost 5 bases and the J segment 8 bases; nucleotides outside the gene matches: 10. This CDR3 spans 15 amino acids. CDR3 loop: CASSNGQGRFEKLFF. DNA for the CDR3: TGTGCCAGCAGCAACGGACAGGGAAGGTTCGAAAAACTGTTTTTT.

The chain joins TRBV9 to TRBJ2-5; either TRBD1 or TRBD2 may supply D (5 bases each). Per the germline V gene, CDR1 is SGDLS and CDR2 is YYNGEE. This CDR3 is 13 amino acids long. Trimming took 1 base from V and 4 from J, leaving 8 bases between them. The CDR3 sequence: CASSVPGRETQYF. The CDR3 DNA reads as TGTGCCAGCAGCGTACCAGGGAGAGAGACCCAGTACTTC.

As concerns this clone: Other nucleotide sequences from this sample produce the same CDR3. V gene TRBV19 combines with J gene TRBJ2-2; D gene unclear. The CDR3 covers 13 residues. Trimming stripped 1 base from V and 8 bases from J, with 8 bases between. The germline gives CDR1 LNHDA, CDR2 SQIVND (reference sequence). CDR3 protein: CASSIVSPGELFF. The CDR3 DNA reads as TGTGCCAGTAGTATAGTATCCCCAGGGGAGCTGTTTTTT.

The chain is built from TRBV5-1 and TRBJ1-5; a weak D match, TRBD1 (6 bases). The CDR3 is made up of 15 amino acids. Germline lookup yields CDR1 SGHRS and CDR2 YFSETQ. Trimming stripped 4 bases from V and 4 bases from J, with 15 bases between. The CDR3 coding sequence is TGCGCCAGCAGCCTCACCGGGACAAGAAATCAGCCCCAGCATTTT. Translated: CASSLTGTRNQPQHF.

The chain uses TRBV30 and TRBJ1-2; no clear D. The CDR3 contains 14 residues. CDR1 GTSNPN and CDR2 SVGIG come from the germline V gene (reference sequence). Trimming took off 3 bases at V and 3 bases at J, with 14 bases between the two ends. As DNA, the CDR3 is TGTGCCTGGAGGTCTGTCTTTCTGGACTATGGCTACACCTTC. Amino acids: CAWRSVFLDYGYTF.

This clone has just a few counts. This chain uses TRBV30 with TRBJ2-7; unclear D gene. The germline gives CDR1 GTSNPN, CDR2 SVGIG (reference sequence). Trimming stripped 0 bases from V and 5 bases from J, with 11 bases between. The CDR3 has 13 amino acids. CDR3 nucleotide sequence: TGTGCCTGGAGTGTAACAATCATGGACGAGCAGTACTTC. Amino acid sequence: CAWSVTIMDEQYF.

This clone appeared a single time. This sequence joins TRBV7-2 and TRBJ1-5; D gene unclear. The CDR3 contains 17 residues. The germline V gene has CDR1 SGHTA and CDR2 FQGNSA. V lost 4 bases, J lost 2 bases, and 18 bases lay in between. This chain's CDR3 is CASSSPLGRAGNQPQHF. The CDR3 bases are TGTGCCAGCAGCTCTCCCCTAGGGCGGGCGGGCAATCAGCCCCAGCATTTT. Full variable domain (missing parts from reference TRBV7-2 and TRBJ1-5): GAGVSQSPSNKVTEKGKDVELRCDPISGHTALYWYRQSLGQGLEFLIYFQGNSAPDKSGLPSDRFSAERTGGSVSTLTIQRTQQEDSAVYLCASSSPLGRAGNQPQHFGDGTRLSIL.

V gene TRBV29-1 combines with J gene TRBJ1-1; D ambiguous. The germline CDR1 and CDR2 sequences are SQVTM and ANQGSEA. This CDR3 spans 14 amino acids. Trimming removed 0 bases at V and 0 bases at J, with 8 bases between. Written as DNA, the CDR3 is TGCAGCGTTGAAGATATGAGCATGAACACTGAAGCTTTCTTT. Residues: CSVEDMSMNTEAFF.

The chain recombines TRBV18 with TRBJ2-3, with a weak D call TRBD2 (6 bases). Per germline, CDR1 KGHSH and CDR2 LQKENI. V lost 3 bases, J lost 3 bases, and 19 bases lay in between. This CDR3 region has 17 residues. The CDR3 DNA is TGTGCCAGCTCACCTCTCCGTAGCGGAGCTTATACAGATACGCAGTATTTT. Translation: CASSPLRSGAYTDTQYF.